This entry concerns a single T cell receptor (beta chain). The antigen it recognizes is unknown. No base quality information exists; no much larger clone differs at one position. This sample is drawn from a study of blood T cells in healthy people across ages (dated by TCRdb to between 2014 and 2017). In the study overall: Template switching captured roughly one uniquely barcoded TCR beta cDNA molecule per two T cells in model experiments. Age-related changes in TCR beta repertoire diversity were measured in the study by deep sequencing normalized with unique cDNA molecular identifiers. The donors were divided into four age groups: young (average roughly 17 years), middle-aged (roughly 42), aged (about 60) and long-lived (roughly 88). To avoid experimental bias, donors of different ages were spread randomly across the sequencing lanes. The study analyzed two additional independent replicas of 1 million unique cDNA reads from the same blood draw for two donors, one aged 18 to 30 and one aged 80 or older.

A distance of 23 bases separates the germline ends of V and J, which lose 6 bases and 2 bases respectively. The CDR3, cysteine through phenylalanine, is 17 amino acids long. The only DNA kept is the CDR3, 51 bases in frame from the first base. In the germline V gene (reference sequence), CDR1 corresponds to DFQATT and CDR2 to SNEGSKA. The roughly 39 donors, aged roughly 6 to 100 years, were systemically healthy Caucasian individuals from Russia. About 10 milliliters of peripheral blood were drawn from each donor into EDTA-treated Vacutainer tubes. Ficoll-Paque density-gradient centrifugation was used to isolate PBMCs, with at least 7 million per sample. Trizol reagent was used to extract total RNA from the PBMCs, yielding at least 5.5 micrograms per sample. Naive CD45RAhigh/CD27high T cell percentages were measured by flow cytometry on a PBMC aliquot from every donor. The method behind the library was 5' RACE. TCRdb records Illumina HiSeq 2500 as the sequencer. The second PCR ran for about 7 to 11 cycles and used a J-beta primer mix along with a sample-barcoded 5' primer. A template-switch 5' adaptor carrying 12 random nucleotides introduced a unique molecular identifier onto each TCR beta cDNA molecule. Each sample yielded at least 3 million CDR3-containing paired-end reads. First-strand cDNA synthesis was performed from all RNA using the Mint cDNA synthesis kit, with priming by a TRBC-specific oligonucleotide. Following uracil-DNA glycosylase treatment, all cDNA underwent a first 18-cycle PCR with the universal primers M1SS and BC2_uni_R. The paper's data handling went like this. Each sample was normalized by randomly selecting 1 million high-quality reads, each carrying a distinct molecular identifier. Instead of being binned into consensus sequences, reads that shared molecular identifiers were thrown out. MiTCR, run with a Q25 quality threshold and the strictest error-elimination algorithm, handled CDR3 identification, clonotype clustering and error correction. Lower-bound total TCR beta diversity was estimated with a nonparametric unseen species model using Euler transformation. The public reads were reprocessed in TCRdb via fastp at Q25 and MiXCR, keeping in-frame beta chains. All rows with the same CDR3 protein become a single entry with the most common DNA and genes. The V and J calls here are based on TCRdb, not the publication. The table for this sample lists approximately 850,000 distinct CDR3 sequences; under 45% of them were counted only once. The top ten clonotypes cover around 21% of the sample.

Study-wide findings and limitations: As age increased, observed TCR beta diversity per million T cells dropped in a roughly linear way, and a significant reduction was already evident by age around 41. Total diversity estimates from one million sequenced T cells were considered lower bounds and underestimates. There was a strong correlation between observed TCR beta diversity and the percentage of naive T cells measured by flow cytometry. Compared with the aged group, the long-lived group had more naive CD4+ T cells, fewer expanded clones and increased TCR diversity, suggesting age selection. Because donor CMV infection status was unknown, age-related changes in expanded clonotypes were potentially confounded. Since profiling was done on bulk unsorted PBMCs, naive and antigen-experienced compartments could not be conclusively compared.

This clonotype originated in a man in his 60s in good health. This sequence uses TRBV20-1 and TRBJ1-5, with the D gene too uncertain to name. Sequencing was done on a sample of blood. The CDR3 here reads CSASGHGPARGNQPQHF. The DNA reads TGCAGTGCCAGTGGGCATGGGCCAGCTCGTGGCAATCAGCCCCAGCATTTT.